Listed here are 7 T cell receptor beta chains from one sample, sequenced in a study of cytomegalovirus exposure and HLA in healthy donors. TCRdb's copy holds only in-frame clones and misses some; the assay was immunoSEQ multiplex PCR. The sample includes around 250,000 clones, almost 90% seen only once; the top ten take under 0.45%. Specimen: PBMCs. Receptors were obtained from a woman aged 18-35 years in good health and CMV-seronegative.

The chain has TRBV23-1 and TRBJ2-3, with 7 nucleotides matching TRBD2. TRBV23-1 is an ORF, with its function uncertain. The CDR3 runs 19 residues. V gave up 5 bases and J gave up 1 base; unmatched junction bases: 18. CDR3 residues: CASSKPRDYTPSRTDTQYF. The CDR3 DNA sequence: TGCGCCAGCAGTAAGCCCCGGGACTACACCCCCTCGCGCACAGATACGCAGTATTTT.

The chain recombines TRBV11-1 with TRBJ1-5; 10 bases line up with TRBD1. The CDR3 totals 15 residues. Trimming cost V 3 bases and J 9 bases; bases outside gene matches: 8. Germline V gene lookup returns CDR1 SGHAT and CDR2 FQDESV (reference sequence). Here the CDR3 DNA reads TGTGCCAGCAGCTTGGGGGACAGGGGTTTTGGGCCCCAGCATTTT. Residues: CASSLGDRGFGPQHF.

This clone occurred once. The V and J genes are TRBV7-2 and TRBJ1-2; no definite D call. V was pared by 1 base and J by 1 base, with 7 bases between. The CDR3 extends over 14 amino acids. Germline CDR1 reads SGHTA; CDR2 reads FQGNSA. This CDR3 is CASSLEADNYGYTF. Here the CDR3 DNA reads TGTGCCAGCAGCTTAGAGGCGGATAACTATGGCTACACCTTC.

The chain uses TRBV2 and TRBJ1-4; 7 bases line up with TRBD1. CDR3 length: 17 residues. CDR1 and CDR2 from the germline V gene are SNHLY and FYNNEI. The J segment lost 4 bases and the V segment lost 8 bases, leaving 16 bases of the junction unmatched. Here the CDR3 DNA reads TGTGCCAGCGGATCCGAACAGGGACAGCTCCATAATGAAAAACTGTTTTTT. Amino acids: CASGSEQGQLHNEKLFF. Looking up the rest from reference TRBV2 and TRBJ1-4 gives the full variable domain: EPEVTQTPSHQVTQMGQEVILRCVPISNHLYFYWYRQILGQKVEFLVSFYNNEISEKSEIFDDQFSVERPDGSNFTLKIRSTKLEDSAMYFCASGSEQGQLHNEKLFFGSGTQLSVL.

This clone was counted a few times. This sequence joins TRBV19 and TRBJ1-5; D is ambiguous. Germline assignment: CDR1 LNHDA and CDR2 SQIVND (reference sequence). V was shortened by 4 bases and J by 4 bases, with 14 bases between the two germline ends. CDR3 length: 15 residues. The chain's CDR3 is CASSTLGRGNQPQHF. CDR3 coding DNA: TGTGCCAGTAGTACCCTCGGTCGAGGGAATCAGCCCCAGCATTTT.

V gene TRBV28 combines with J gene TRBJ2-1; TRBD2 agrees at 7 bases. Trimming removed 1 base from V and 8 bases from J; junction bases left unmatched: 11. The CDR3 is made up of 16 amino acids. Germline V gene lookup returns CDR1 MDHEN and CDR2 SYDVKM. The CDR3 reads CASSLYTGEGVHEQFF. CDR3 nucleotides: TGTGCCAGCAGTTTATATACGGGGGAGGGTGTCCATGAGCAGTTCTTC.

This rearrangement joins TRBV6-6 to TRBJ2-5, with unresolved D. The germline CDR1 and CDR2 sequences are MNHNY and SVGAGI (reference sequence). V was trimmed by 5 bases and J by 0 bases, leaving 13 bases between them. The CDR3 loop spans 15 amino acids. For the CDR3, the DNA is TGTGCCAGCAGTCCGCCAATTGGGCACCAAGAGACCCAGTACTTC. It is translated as CASSPPIGHQETQYF.